The clone carrying this T cell receptor (beta chain) was picked up one time. The germline V and J ends were trimmed by 4 bases and 4 bases, with 14 bases remaining between them. CDR1 and CDR2 (germline): MNHNY, SVGAGI (reference sequence). The CDR3 is made up of 15 amino acids. This sample is drawn from a study of OX40 agonist ivuxolimab in advanced cancers. Clones were sequenced by immunoSEQ multiplex PCR, and TCRdb holds only the in-frame ones, with some missing. The data hold about 83,000 clones, with 90% to 95% observed a single time. The chain has TRBV6-6 and TRBJ1-3, with TRBD1 as a possible D gene (5 bases). The sample consisted of CD4+ or CD8+ T cells sorted from blood, taken in a trial of the OX40 agonist ivuxolimab. This receptor was obtained from an adult with an advanced solid tumor such as melanoma, head and neck, liver or kidney cancer. The CDR3 sequence: CASSSQGEGGNTIYF. DNA of the CDR3: TGTGCCAGCAGTTCCCAGGGTGAGGGGGGAAACACCATATATTTT.